Only a few counts were recorded for the clone carrying this T cell receptor (beta chain). This specimen comes from a study of T-cell memory formation after mild COVID-19. TCRdb redid the calling of the 5' RACE reads with MiXCR, one entry per CDR3 protein. The sample records 55,000 to 80,000 distinct CDR3 sequences, about 10% being singletons. The sequence came from a man aged 18 to 35 who had mild COVID-19 (a few samples of this study predate the infection). Cell type and time point are not known. The material sequenced was PBMCs or a T cell subset sorted from them (not recorded which).

CDR3 region: CASSPGLDYEQYV. CDR3 DNA sequence: TGTGCCAGCTCACCGGGACTCGACTACGAGCAGTACGTC. The chain links TRBV18 to TRBJ2-7, with D possibly TRBD2 on 6 matching bases. The CDR3 has 13 residues. Per germline, CDR1 KGHSH and CDR2 LQKENI. V gave up 3 bases and J gave up 3 bases, with 9 bases separating them.